One sample yielded the 16 T cell receptor beta chains listed below, sequenced in a study of blood T cell repertoires in COVID-19. The method was immunoSEQ multiplex PCR; TCRdb's version includes in-frame clones alone and lacks a portion of them. The profile shows about 250,000 clones, about 82% of them singletons. Material: peripheral blood. These receptors all come from a man aged 50 or older with active or convalescent COVID-19.

About this clone itself: Other DNA variants within this sample encode the same CDR3. The chain has TRBV3-1 (or the pseudogene TRBV3-2) and TRBJ1-1; 7 bases align to TRBD1. Germline trimming cut 1 base from V and 1 base from J; bases unmatched to any gene: 0. Germline V CDR1 and CDR2: LGHDT, YNNKEL (reference sequence). The CDR3 contains 14 residues. The CDR3 DNA reads TGTGCCAGCAGCCAAGGGACAGGGAACACTGAAGCTTTCTTT. Translating gives CASSQGTGNTEAFF.

The chain combines TRBV6-5 with TRBJ1-3; 7 positions match TRBD1. The CDR3 is 16 residues long. Germline V gene lookup returns CDR1 MNHEY and CDR2 SVGAGI. V shed 0 bases and J 2 bases; nucleotides not matched to a gene: 4. The CDR3 spells CASSYSFQGAGNTIYF. The CDR3 region has the DNA TGTGCCAGCAGTTACTCCTTTCAGGGGGCTGGAAACACCATATATTTT.

V is TRBV2 and J is TRBJ2-2; 7 bases map to TRBD2. This CDR3 is built from 15 residues. CDR1 and CDR2 from the germline V gene are SNHLY and FYNNEI. V lost 6 bases, J lost 5 bases, and 9 bases stayed unmatched. The CDR3 DNA reads TGTGCCAGCAGGCAAAGGGACTATATGACCGGGGAGCTGTTTTTT. As protein: CASRQRDYMTGELFF.

This clone came up a few times. V is TRBV27 and J is TRBJ2-7; D is unresolved. This CDR3 has 17 residues. Germline V gives CDR1 MNHEY, CDR2 SMNVEV (reference sequence). Trimming left V 1 base short and J 0 bases short, with 16 bases between. CDR3 in DNA: TGTGCCAGCAGTTTATTTAGAAGAACCCCCGGCTCCTACGAGCAGTACTTC. It encodes CASSLFRRTPGSYEQYF.

The rearrangement uses TRBV24-1 and TRBJ2-5, with no clear D. Looked up from germline, CDR1 is KGHDR and CDR2 is SFDVKD. Trimming stripped 10 bases from V and 7 bases from J, with 15 bases between. This CDR3 is 12 amino acids long. CDR3 loop: CATQDGSGTQYF. The CDR3 nucleotides are TGTGCCACTCAAGACGGCTCGGGGACCCAGTACTTC.

This clone was observed a single time. The chain couples TRBV19 to TRBJ2-1, with 9 nucleotides matching TRBD2. This CDR3 is 11 amino acids long. CDR1 and CDR2 from the germline V gene are LNHDA and SQIVND (reference sequence). V lost 7 bases to trimming and J lost 9 bases; unmatched junction nucleotides: 1. CDR3 protein: CASTREGEQFF. The DNA of the CDR3 is TGTGCCAGTACGCGGGAGGGTGAGCAGTTCTTC.

The chain couples TRBV23-1 to TRBJ2-7; D might be TRBD2 (6 bases). TRBV23-1 is assigned to the ORF class and has an uncertain function. The length of the CDR3 is 17 residues. V was clipped by 2 bases and J by 5 bases, with 22 bases between them. CDR3 protein: CASSQPSGGVTGNEQYF. The CDR3 DNA follows: TGCGCCAGCAGTCAACCTTCCGGCGGGGTTACCGGTAACGAGCAGTACTTC.

V and J are TRBV18 and TRBJ1-2, with TRBD1 matching 7 bases. Trimming cost V 2 bases and J 8 bases; bases outside gene matches: 8. The CDR3 runs 14 residues. Looked up from germline, CDR1 is KGHSH and CDR2 is LQKENI. The CDR3 DNA reads TGTGCCAGCTCACCAAACGGACAGGTTCAAGGCTACACCTTC. Residues: CASSPNGQVQGYTF.

The rearrangement links TRBV10-2 to TRBJ1-1; weak D call: TRBD1 (5 bases). This CDR3 comprises 16 residues. V lost 7 bases to trimming and J lost 3 bases, with 21 bases between them. Looked up from germline, CDR1 is WSHSY and CDR2 is SAAADI. DNA for the CDR3: TGCGCCAGCAAAAACCGGGAGGGCGTGGGGGACACTGAAGCTTTCTTT. It yields the protein CASKNREGVGDTEAFF.

This chain joins TRBV6-2 or TRBV6-3 and TRBJ2-1; a possible D gene is TRBD2 (7 bases). From germline, CDR1 is MNHEY and CDR2 SVGEGT. The CDR3 spans 18 residues. V lost 4 bases and J lost 0, with 19 bases in between. In DNA form, the CDR3 reads TGTGCCAGCAGTTTCCTCCTCCAAGGGGGGGGCTCCTACAATGAGCAGTTCTTC. The encoded protein is CASSFLLQGGGSYNEQFF.

The DNA for the CDR3 is TGTGCCAGCTCAACAGGGGGAGGGCAGCCCCAGCATTTT. It codes for CASSTGGGQPQHF. The chain uses TRBV18 and TRBJ1-5; 8 nucleotides line up with TRBD1. This CDR3 has 13 residues. J gave up 7 bases and V 5 bases, and 4 bases lay outside the gene matches. Germline CDR1 reads KGHSH; CDR2 reads LQKENI.

As for this clone: This same CDR3 is encoded by further DNA sequences in the sample. The chain couples TRBV5-1 to TRBJ2-1; the match to TRBD2 covers 9 bases. From germline, CDR1 is SGHRS and CDR2 YFSETQ. V shed 4 bases, J shed 2 bases, and the junction held 4 bases outside the gene matches. The CDR3 contains 15 residues. The CDR3 loop reads CASSSSGGTYNEQFF. The DNA of the CDR3 is TGCGCCAGCAGCAGTAGCGGGGGTACCTACAATGAGCAGTTCTTC. The whole variable domain, remainder taken from reference TRBV5-1 and TRBJ2-1, is KAGVTQTPRYLIKTRGQQVTLSCSPISGHRSVSWYQQTPGQGLQFLFEYFSETQRNKGNFPGRFSGRQFSNSRSEMNVSTLELGDSALYLCASSSSGGTYNEQFFGPGTRLTVL.

This sequence joins TRBV19 and TRBJ2-3; 10 bases are a match to TRBD2. The V gene end was trimmed by 1 base and the J gene end by 2 bases; junction bases not matched to a gene: 3. The CDR3 runs to 16 residues. Germline V gives CDR1 LNHDA, CDR2 SQIVND (reference sequence). CDR3: CASSIGTSGNTDTQYF. The CDR3 nucleotides read TGTGCCAGTAGTATAGGGACTAGCGGAAACACAGATACGCAGTATTTT.

This chain connects TRBV6-5 to TRBJ2-7; D ambiguous. This CDR3 spans 16 amino acids. V was shortened by 3 bases and J by 2 bases, with 17 bases between the two germline ends. Germline lookup yields CDR1 MNHEY and CDR2 SVGAGI. CDR3 DNA: TGTGCCAGCAGTTATTTCGGAGTTGACCATCCCTACGAGCAGTACTTC. This encodes CASSYFGVDHPYEQYF.

The chain combines TRBV5-5 with TRBJ2-2, with TRBD2 matching over 10 bases. Germline V gene data show CDR1 as SGHKS and CDR2 as YYEKEE (reference sequence). Unmatched junction bases numbered 10, after V lost 1 base and J lost 7 bases. The CDR3 sequence is 17 residues long. The CDR3 sequence is CASSLTPAGGPIGELFF. DNA of the CDR3: TGTGCCAGCAGCTTGACGCCAGCGGGAGGGCCAATCGGGGAGCTGTTTTTT.

This clone occurred a few times. This rearrangement joins TRBV6-5 to TRBJ1-6, with 10 bases identical to TRBD1. CDR3 size: 15 residues. The V segment lost 6 bases and the J segment 7 bases; nucleotides outside the gene matches: 6. Germline V gene lookup returns CDR1 MNHEY and CDR2 SVGAGI. Written as DNA, the CDR3 is TGTGCCAGCAGAGGGGGGGACAGGGGAAATTCACCCCTCCACTTT. As protein: CASRGGDRGNSPLHF.